This T cell receptor beta chain was retrieved from a study of blood T cell repertoires in COVID-19. Study as a whole: Italy, Spain and the United States were the sources of the convalescent and acute COVID-19 samples. In each case, the material was cDNA or gDNA derived from T cells, B-cell-depleted T cells, or PBMCs.

CDR3 length: 11 amino acids. Trimming took off 5 bases at V and 10 bases at J, with 11 bases between the two ends. Authors' analysis steps: The assay estimated nucleated cells by amplifying reference gene primers. Using immunoSEQ multiplex PCR, the repertoire was profiled, and TCRdb retains in-frame clones only, with some absent. Clone size and the V and J calls come from that table; the DNA yielded D and trimming. The table shows roughly 150,000 clones, with roughly 90% occurring only once. This receptor was identified in a man between 18 and 29 years old with acute or convalescent COVID-19. Sequenced: peripheral blood. The genes are TRBV12-3 or TRBV12-4 and TRBJ1-1, with D uncertain. CDR3 in amino acids: CASSPGLGAFF. CDR3 in DNA: TGTGCCAGCAGTCCCGGACTTGGAGCTTTCTTT.